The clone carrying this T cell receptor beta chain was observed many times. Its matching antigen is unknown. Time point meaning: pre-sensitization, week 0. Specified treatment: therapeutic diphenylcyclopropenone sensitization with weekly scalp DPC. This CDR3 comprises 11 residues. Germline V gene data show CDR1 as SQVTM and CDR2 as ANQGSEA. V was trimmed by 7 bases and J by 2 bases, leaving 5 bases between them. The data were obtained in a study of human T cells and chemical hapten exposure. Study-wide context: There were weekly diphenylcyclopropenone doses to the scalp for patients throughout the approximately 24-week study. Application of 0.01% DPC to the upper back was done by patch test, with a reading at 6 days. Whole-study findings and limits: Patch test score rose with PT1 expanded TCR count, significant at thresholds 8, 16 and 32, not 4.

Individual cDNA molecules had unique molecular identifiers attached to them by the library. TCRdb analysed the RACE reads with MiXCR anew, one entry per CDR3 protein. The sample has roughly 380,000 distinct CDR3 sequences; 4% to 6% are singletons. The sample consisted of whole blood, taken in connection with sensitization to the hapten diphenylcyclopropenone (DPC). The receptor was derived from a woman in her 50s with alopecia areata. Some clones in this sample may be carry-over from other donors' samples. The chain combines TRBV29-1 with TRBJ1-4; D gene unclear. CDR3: CSARTNEKLFF. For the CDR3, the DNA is TGCAGCGCACGGACTAATGAAAAACTGTTTTTT.